This record covers a single T cell receptor beta chain. Its target is unknown. The V segment lost 8 bases and the J segment 3 bases; nucleotides outside the gene matches: 9. This CDR3 is built from 15 residues. The record originates from a study of shared clonotypes between healthy human individuals. Each replicate PCR on the sorted subsets used approximately 200 ng DNA (approximately 27,000 T cell genomes). The protocol was immunoSEQ multiplex PCR, while the TCRdb copy is restricted to in-frame clones and leaves out a portion. The sample holds more than 2,000,000 clones, 90% to 95% seen once. Study-level points and caveats: Clonotypes not shared had lower generation probabilities than those common to all four donors. What naive subsets generally showed was a larger estimated richness than memory subsets showed.

The V call is TRBV23-1, the J call TRBJ1-5, with 8 bases lining up with TRBD1. TRBV23-1 is known as an ORF, though its function is uncertain. The TCR comes from a man aged 18 to 35 in good health. The sample was naive CD4+ T cells sorted from blood. Subset reported: CD45RA+ positively selected. The CDR3 DNA follows: TGCGCCAGCGGTAACAACAGGGGGGACAATCAGCCCCAGCATTTT. This encodes CASGNNRGDNQPQHF.